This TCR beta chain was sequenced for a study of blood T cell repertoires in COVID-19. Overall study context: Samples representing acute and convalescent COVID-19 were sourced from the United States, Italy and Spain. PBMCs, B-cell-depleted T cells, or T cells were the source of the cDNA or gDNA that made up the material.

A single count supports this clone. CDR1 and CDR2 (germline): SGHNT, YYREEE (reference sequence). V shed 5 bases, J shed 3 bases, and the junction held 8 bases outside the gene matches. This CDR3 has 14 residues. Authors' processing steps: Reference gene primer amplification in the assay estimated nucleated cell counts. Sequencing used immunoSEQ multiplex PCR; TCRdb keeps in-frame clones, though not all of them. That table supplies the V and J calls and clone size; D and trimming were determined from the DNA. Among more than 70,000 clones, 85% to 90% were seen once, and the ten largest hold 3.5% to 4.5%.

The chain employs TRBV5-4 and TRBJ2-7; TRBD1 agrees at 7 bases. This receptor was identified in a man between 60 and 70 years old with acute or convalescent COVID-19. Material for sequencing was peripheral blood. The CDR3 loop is CASSTGTDNYEQYF. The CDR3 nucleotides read TGTGCCAGCAGTACGGGGACAGACAACTACGAGCAGTACTTC.